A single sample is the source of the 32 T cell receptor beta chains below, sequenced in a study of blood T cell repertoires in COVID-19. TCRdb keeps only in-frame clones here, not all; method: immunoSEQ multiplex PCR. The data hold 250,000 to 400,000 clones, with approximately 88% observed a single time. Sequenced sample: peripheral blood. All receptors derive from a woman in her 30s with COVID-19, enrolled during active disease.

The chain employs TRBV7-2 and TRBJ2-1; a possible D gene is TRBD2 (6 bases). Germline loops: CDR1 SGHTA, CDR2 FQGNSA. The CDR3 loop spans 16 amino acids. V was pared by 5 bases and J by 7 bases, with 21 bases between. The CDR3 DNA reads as TGTGCCAGCAGCCCAGACTATGGAGGGAGGTGGAATGAGCAGTTCTTC. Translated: CASSPDYGGRWNEQFF.

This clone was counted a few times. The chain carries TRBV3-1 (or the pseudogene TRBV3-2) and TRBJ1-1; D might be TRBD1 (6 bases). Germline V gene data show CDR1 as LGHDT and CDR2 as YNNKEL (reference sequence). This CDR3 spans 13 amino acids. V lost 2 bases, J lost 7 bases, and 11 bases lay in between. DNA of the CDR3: TGTGCCAGCAGCCAAAGAAGACAGGATGAAGCTTTCTTT. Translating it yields CASSQRRQDEAFF.

CDR3 sequence: CASSLAGGRGSANEQFF. CDR3 coding DNA: TGTGCCAGCAGCTTAGCTGGGGGTCGGGGGTCGGCCAATGAGCAGTTCTTC. The chain joins TRBV7-9 to TRBJ2-1; TRBD2 might be the D (6 bases). Germline lookup yields CDR1 SEHNR and CDR2 FQNEAQ (reference sequence). CDR3 length: 17 residues. V was pared by 0 bases and J by 6 bases, with 18 bases between.

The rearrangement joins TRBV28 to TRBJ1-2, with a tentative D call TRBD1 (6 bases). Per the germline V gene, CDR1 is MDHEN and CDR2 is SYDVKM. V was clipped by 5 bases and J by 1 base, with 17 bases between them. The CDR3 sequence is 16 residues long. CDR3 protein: CASSPTTGSGNYGYTF. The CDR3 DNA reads TGTGCCAGCAGTCCGACCACAGGGAGTGGTAACTATGGCTACACCTTC.

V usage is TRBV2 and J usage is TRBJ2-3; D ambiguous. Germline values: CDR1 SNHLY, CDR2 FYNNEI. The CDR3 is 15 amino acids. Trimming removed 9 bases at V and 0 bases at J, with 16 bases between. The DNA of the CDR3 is TGTGCCAGTCTCCTACGCGGCCCTAGCACAGATACGCAGTATTTT. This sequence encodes CASLLRGPSTDTQYF.

The CDR3 loop reads CASSLSSYEQYV. CDR3 in DNA: TGCGCCAGCAGCCTTAGCTCCTACGAGCAGTACGTC. The V and J genes are TRBV5-1 and TRBJ2-7; no definite D call. Germline V gives CDR1 SGHRS, CDR2 YFSETQ. The length of the CDR3 is 12 residues. The V and J ends lost 4 bases and 0 bases respectively, with 5 bases between them.

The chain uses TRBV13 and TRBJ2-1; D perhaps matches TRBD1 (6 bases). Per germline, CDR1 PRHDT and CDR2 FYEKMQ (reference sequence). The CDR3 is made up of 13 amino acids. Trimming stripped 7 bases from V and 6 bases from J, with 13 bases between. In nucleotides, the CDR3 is TGTGCCAGCAATCCAGGGGCCGGCAATGAGCAGTTCTTC. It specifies CASNPGAGNEQFF.

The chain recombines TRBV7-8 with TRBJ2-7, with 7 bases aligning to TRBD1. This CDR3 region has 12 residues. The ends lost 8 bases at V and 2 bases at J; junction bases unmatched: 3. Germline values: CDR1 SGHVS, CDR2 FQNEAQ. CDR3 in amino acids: CASRDRAYEQYF. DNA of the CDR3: TGTGCCAGCCGCGACAGGGCCTACGAGCAGTACTTC.

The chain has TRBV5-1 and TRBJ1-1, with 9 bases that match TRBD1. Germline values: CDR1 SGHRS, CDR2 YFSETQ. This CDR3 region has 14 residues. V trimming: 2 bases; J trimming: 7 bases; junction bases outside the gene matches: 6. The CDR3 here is CASSFRRQGVEAFF. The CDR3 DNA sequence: TGCGCCAGCAGCTTTAGGCGACAGGGGGTTGAAGCTTTCTTT.

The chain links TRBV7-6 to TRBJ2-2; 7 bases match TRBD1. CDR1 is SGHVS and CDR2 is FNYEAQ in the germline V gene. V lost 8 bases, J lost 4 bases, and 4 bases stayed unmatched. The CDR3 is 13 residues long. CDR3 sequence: CASRSGGTGELFF. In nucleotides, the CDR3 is TGTGCCAGCCGTTCAGGGGGCACCGGGGAGCTGTTTTTT.

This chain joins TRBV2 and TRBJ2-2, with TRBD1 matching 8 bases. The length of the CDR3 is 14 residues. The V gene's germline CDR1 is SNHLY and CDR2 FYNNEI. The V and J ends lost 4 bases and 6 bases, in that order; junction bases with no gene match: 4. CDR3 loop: CASSAQGAAGELFF. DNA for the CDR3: TGTGCCAGCAGTGCTCAGGGGGCGGCCGGGGAGCTGTTTTTT.

The CDR3 DNA follows: TGTGCCAGCAGTACAGGGTTATCGAACACCGGGGAGCTGTTTTTT. It encodes CASSTGLSNTGELFF. The V and J genes are TRBV6-5 and TRBJ2-2; perhaps TRBD1 as D (6 bases). CDR3 size: 15 residues. CDR1 is MNHEY, CDR2 SVGAGI, per germline. V lost 5 bases and J 0 bases, leaving 10 bases between the germline ends.

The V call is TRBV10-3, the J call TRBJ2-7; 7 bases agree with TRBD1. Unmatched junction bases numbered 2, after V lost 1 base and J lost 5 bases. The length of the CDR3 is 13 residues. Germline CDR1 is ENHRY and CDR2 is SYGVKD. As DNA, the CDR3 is TGTGCCATCAGTGAGTGGCAGGGGGACGAGCAGTACGTC. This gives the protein CAISEWQGDEQYV.

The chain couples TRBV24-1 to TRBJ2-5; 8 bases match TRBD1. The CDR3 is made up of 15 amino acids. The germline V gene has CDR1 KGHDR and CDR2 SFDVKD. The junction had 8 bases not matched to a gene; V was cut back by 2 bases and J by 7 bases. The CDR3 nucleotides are TGTGCCACCAGTGATTCGACAGGGGCGAAAGGGACCCAGTACTTC. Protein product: CATSDSTGAKGTQYF.

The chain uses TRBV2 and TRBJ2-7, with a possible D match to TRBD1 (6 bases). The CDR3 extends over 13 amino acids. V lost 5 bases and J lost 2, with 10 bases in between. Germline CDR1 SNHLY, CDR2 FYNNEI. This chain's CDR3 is CASSPGHPYEQYF. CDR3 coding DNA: TGTGCCAGCAGTCCGGGACACCCCTACGAGCAGTACTTC. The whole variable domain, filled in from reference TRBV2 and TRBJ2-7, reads EPEVTQTPSHQVTQMGQEVILRCVPISNHLYFYWYRQILGQKVEFLVSFYNNEISEKSEIFDDQFSVERPDGSNFTLKIRSTKLEDSAMYFCASSPGHPYEQYFGPGTRLTVT.

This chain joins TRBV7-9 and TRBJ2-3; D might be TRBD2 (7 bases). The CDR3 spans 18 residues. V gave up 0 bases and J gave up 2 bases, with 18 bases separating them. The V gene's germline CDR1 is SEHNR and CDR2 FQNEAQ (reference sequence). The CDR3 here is CASSLAGRRGLTTDTQYF. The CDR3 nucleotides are TGTGCCAGCAGCTTAGCGGGGCGGCGGGGGCTTACCACAGATACGCAGTATTTT.

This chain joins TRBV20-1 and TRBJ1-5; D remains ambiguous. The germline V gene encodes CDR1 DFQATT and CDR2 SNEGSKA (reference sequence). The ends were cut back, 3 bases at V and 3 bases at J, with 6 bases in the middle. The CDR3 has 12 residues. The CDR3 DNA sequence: TGCAGTGCTAGTCCAGACAATCAGCCCCAGCATTTT. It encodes CSASPDNQPQHF.

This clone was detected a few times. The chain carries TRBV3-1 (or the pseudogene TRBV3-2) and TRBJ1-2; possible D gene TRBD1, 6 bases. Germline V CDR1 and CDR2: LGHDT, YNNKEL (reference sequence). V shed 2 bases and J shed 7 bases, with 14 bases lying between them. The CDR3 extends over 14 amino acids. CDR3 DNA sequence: TGTGCCAGCAGCCAAACAGGGTTCCAGCGTGGCTACACCTTC. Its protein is CASSQTGFQRGYTF.

The chain's CDR3 is CASSFRTTRDLNTEAFF. The CDR3 bases are TGCGCCAGCAGCTTTCGAACAACCCGGGACTTGAACACTGAAGCTTTCTTT. The rearrangement links TRBV5-1 to TRBJ1-1, with D possibly TRBD1 on 5 matching bases. The CDR3 is made up of 17 amino acids. V shed 2 bases and J shed 0 bases, with 17 bases lying between them. Germline loops: CDR1 SGHRS, CDR2 YFSETQ.

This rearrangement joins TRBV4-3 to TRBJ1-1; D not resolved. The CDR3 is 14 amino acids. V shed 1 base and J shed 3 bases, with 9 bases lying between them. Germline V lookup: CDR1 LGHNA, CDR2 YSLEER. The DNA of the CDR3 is TGCGCCAGCAGCCAAGTTGGCCGCCACACTGAAGCTTTCTTT. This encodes CASSQVGRHTEAFF.

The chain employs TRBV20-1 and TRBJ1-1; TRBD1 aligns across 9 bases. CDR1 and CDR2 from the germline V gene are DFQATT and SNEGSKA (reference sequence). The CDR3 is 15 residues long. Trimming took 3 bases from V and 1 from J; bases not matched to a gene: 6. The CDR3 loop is CSASSDRGGNTEAFF. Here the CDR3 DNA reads TGCAGTGCTAGTTCTGACAGGGGGGGGAACACTGAAGCTTTCTTT.

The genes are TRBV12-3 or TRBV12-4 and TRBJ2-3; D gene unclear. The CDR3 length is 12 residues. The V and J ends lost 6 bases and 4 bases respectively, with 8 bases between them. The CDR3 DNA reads TGTGCCAGCAGACCTTTAGCAGATACGCAGTATTTT. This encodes CASRPLADTQYF.

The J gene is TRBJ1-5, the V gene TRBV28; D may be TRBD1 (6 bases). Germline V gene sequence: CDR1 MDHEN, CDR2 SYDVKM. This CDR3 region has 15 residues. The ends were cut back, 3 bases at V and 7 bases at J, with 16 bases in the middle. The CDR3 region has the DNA TGTGCCAGCAGTTTCGGGGGGCGGGGGCAACAGCCCCAGCATTTT. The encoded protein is CASSFGGRGQQPQHF.

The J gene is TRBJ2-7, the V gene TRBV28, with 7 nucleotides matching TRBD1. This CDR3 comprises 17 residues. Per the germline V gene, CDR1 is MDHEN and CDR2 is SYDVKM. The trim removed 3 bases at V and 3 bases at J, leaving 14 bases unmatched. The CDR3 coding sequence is TGTGCCAGCAGTTTGCCCCCTTCCGGGACAGCCCACTACGAGCAGTACGTC. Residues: CASSLPPSGTAHYEQYV.

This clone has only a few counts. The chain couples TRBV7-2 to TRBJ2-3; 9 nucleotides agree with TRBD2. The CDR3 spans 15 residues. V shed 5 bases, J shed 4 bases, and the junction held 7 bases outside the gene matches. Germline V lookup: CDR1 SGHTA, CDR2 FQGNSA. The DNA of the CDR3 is TGTGCCAGCAGCCCAGCAGCGGGGGGTTCAGATACGCAGTATTTT. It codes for CASSPAAGGSDTQYF.

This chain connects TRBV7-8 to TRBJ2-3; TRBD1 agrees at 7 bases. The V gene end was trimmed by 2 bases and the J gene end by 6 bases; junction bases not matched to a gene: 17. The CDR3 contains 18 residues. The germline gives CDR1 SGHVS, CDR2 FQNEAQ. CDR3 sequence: CASSLRVRQGIVADTQYF. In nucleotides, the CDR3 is TGTGCCAGCAGCTTAAGGGTCCGACAGGGAATAGTGGCGGATACGCAGTATTTT.

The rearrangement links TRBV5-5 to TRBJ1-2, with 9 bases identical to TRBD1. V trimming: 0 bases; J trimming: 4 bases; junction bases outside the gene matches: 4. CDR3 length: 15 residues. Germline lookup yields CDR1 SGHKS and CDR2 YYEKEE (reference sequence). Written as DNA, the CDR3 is TGTGCCAGCAGCTTGGCCGGACAGGGGTCCTATGGCTACACCTTC. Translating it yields CASSLAGQGSYGYTF.

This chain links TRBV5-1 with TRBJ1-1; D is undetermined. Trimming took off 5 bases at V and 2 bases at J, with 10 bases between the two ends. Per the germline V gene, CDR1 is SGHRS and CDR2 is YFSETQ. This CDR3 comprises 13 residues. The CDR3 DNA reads TGCGCCAGCAGGAGTGACTTAAACACTGAAGCTTTCTTT. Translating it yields CASRSDLNTEAFF.

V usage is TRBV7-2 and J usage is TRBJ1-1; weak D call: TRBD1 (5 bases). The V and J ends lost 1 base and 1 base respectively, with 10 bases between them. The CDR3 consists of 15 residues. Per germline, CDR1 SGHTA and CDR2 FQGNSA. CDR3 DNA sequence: TGTGCCAGCAGCTTAGTGGTGGGGCGGAACACTGAAGCTTTCTTT. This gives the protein CASSLVVGRNTEAFF.

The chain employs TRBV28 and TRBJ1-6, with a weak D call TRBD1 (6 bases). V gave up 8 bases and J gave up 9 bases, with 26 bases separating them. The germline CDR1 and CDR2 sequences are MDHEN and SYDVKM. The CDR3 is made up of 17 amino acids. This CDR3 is CASLKREWGRGVSPLHF. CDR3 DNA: TGTGCCAGCTTGAAAAGGGAGTGGGGCAGGGGAGTTTCACCCCTCCACTTT. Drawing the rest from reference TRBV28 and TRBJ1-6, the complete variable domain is DVKVTQSSRYLVKRTGEKVFLECVQDMDHENMFWYRQDPGLGLRLIYFSYDVKMKEKGDIPEGYSVSREKKERFSLILESASTNQTSMYLCASLKREWGRGVSPLHFGNGTRLTVT.

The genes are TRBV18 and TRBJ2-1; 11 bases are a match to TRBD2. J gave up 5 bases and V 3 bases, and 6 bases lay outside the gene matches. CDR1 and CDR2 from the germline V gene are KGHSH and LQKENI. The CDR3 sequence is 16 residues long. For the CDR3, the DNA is TGTGCCAGCTCACCCCTAGCGGGGGGTCCAGACAATGAGCAGTTCTTC. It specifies CASSPLAGGPDNEQFF.

The CDR3 DNA reads as TGTGCCAGCAGTCCCGGTAGAAGCTCTGGAAACACCATATATTTT. Protein sequence: CASSPGRSSGNTIYF. This chain joins TRBV14 and TRBJ1-3; D uncertain. Trimming shortened V by 6 bases and J by 0 bases, and 12 bases separated the two germline ends. The length of the CDR3 is 15 residues. CDR1 SGHDN and CDR2 FVKESK come from the germline V gene.